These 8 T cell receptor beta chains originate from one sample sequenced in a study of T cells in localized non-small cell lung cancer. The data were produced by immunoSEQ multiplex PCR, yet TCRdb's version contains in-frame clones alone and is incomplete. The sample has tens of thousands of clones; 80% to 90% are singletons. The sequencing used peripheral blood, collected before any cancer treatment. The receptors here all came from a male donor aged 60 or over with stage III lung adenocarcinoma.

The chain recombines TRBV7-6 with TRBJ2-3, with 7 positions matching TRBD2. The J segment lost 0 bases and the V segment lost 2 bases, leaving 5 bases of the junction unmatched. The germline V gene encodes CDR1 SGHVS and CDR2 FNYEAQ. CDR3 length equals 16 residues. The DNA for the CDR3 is TGTGCCAGCAGCTTAATAGGCGGGGGTAGCACAGATACGCAGTATTTT. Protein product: CASSLIGGGSTDTQYF.

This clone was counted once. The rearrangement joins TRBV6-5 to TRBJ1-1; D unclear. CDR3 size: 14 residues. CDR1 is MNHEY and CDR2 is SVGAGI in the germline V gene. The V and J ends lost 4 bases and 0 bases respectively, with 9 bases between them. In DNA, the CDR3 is TGTGCCAGCAGTTCTCCCAGCTTGAACACTGAAGCTTTCTTT. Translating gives CASSSPSLNTEAFF.

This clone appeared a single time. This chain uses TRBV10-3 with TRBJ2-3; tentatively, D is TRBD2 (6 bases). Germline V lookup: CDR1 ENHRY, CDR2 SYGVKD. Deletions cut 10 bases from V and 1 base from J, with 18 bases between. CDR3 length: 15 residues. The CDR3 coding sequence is TGTGCCACGAGTGAGACGGGGGAGGGCACAGATACGCAGTATTTT. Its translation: CATSETGEGTDTQYF.

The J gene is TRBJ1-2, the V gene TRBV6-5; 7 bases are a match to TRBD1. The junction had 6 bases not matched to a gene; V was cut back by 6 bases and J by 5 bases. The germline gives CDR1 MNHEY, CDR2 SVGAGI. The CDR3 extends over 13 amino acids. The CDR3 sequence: CASSYDRAYGYTF. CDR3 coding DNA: TGTGCCAGCAGCTACGACAGGGCATATGGCTACACCTTC.

The CDR3 spells CASMSLQGGDYGYTF. The CDR3 DNA sequence: TGTGCCAGCATGAGCTTGCAGGGAGGGGACTATGGCTACACCTTC. The chain joins TRBV27 to TRBJ1-2; tentative D call: TRBD1 (5 bases). The CDR3 extends over 15 amino acids. Trimming shortened V by 7 bases and J by 3 bases, and 18 bases separated the two germline ends. Germline loops: CDR1 MNHEY, CDR2 SMNVEV (reference sequence).

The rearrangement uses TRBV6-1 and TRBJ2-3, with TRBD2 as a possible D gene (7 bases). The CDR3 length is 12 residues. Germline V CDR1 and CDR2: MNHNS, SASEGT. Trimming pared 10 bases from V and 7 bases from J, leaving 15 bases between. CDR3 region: CAILGGRHTQYF. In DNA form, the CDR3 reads TGTGCCATCCTCGGGGGGCGGCATACGCAGTATTTT.

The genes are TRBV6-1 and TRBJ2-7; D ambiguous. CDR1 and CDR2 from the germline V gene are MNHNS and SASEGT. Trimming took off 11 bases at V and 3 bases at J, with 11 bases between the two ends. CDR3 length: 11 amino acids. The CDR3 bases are TGTGCCTCTGGTCTCAACTACGAGCAGTACTTC. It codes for CASGLNYEQYF.

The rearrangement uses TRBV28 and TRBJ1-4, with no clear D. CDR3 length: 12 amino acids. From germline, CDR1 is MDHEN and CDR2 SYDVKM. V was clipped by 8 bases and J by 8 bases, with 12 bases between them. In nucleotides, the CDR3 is TGTGCCAGCGGCCGGGTAACGGAAAAACTGTTTTTT. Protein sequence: CASGRVTEKLFF.